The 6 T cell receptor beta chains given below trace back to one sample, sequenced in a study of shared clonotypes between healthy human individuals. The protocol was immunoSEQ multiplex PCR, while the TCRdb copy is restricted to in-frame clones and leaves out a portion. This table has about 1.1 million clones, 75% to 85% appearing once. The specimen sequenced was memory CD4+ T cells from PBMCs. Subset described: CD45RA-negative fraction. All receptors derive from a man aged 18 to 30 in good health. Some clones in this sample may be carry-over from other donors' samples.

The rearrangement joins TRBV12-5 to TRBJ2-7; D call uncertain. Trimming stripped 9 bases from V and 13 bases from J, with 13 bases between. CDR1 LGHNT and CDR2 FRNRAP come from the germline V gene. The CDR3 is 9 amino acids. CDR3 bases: TGTGCTAGCGTCGACCGACCCTACTTC. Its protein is CASVDRPYF.

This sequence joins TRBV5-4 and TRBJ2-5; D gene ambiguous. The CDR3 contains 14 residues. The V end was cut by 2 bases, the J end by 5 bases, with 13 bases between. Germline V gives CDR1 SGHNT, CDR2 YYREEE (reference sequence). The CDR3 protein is CASSLRPDGETQYF. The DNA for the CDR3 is TGTGCCAGCAGCTTACGACCGGACGGGGAGACCCAGTACTTC.

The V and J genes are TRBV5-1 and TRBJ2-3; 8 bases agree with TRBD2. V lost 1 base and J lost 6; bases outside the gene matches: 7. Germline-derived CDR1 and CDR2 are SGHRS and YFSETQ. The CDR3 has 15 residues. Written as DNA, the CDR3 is TGCGCCAGCAGCTTGTGGAGCGGGAGTGGCGATACGCAGTATTTT. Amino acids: CASSLWSGSGDTQYF.

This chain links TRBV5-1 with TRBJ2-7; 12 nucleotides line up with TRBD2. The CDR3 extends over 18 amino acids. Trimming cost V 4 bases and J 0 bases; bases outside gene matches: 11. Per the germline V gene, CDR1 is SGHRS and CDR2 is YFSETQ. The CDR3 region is CASSLGLAGGPGSYEQYF. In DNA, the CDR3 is TGCGCCAGCAGCCTGGGGCTAGCGGGAGGGCCAGGCTCCTACGAGCAGTACTTC.

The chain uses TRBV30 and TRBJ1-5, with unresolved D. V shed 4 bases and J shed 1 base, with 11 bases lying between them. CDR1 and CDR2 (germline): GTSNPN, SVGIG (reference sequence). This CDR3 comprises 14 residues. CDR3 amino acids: CAWIAEGSNQPQHF. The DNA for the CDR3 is TGTGCCTGGATTGCCGAGGGAAGCAATCAGCCCCAGCATTTT.

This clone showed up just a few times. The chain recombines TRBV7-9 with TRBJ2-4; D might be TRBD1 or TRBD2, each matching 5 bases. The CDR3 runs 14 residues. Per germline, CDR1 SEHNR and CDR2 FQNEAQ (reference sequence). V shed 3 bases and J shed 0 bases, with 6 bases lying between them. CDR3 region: CASSFGTAKNIQYF. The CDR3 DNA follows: TGTGCCAGCAGCTTCGGGACAGCCAAAAACATTCAGTACTTC.